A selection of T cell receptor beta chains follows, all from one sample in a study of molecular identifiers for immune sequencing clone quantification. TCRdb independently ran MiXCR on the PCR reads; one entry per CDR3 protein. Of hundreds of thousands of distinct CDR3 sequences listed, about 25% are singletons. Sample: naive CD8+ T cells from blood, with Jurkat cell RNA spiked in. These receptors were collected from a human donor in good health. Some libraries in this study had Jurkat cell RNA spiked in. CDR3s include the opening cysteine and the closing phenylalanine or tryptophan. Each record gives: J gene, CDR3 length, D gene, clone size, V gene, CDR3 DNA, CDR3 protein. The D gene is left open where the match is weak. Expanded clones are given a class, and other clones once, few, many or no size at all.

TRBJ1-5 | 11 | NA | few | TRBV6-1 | TGTGCCGGCAGTGACAATCAGCCCCAGCATTTT | CAGSDNQPQHF
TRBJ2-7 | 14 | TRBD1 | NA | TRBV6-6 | TGTGCCAGCAGTTACCCTGACAGGGGGGCCGAGCAGTACTTC | CASSYPDRGAEQYF
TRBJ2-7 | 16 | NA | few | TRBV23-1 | TGCGCCAGCAGTCAATCGGATGAGGGACGTGACTACGAGCAGTACTTC | CASSQSDEGRDYEQYF
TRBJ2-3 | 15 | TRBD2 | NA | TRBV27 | TGTGCCCGCAGCTTGCTAGCGGGAGTTGTAGATACGCCGTATTTT | CARSLLAGVVDTPYF
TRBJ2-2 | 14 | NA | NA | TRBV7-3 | TGTGCCAGCGGCTTTGGGGTGGGCACCGGGGAGCTGTTTTTT | CASGFGVGTGELFF
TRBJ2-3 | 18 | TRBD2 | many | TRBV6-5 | TGTGCCAGCAGTTACATGGGACTAGCGGAAGTTAGCACAGATACGCAGTATTTT | CASSYMGLAEVSTDTQYF
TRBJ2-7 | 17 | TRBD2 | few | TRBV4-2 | TGTGCCAGCAGCCAAGTGACTAGCGGGGACAGCTCCTACGAGCAGTACTTC | CASSQVTSGDSSYEQYF
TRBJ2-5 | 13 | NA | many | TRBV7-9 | TGTGCCAGCAGCCCCACCCTGGGGGAGACCCAGTACTTC | CASSPTLGETQYF
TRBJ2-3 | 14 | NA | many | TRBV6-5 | TGTGCCAGCAGTTACTCGATCCGAGCAGTGACGCAGTATTTT | CASSYSIRAVTQYF
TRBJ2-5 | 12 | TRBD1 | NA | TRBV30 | TGTGCCTGGTTGACAGGGAAAGAGACCCGGTACTTC | CAWLTGKETRYF
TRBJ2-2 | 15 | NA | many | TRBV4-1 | TGCGCCAGCAGCAGAGGTGGCACTTACACCGGGGAGCTGTTTTTT | CASSRGGTYTGELFF
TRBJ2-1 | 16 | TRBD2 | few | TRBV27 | TGTGCCAGCAGTAGACTAGCGGGGAGCTCCTACAATGAGCAGTTCTTC | CASSRLAGSSYNEQFF
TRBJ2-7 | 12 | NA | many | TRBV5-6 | TGTGCCAGCAGCTTGGCTGGTCGAGAGCAGTACTTC | CASSLAGREQYF
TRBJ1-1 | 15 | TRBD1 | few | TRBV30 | TGTGCCTGGAGTCCCCGGACAGGGGGGGACACTGAAGCTTTCTTT | CAWSPRTGGDTEAFF
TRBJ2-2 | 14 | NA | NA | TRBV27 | TGTGCCAGCAGAGCCGGGACCCAGCTTGTGGAGCTGTTTTTT | CASRAGTQLVELFF
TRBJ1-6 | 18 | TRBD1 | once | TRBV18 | TGTGCCAGCTCGACGCAACAGGGGGAAGATCCCTATAATTCACCCCTCCACTTT | CASSTQQGEDPYNSPLHF
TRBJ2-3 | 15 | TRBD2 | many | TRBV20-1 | TGCAGTGCTACATACCTAGCGGTACGCACAGATACGCAGTATTTT | CSATYLAVRTDTQYF
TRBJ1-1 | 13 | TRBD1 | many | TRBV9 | TGTGCCAGCAGCGTGACACAGGGGGGAGGAGCTTTCTTT | CASSVTQGGGAFF
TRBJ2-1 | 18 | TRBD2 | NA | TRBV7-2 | TGTGCCAGCAGCTTGGATAGCGGGAGCTTTGGGAAGGACAATGAGCAGTTCTTC | CASSLDSGSFGKDNEQFF
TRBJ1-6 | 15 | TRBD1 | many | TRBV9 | TGTGCCAGCAGCCCTTGGGACAGTTCTGGTTCACCCCTCCACTTT | CASSPWDSSGSPLHF
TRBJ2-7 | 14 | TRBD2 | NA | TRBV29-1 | TGCAGCGTTGAGGGCGGGGGAAAAGAATACGAGCAGTACTTC | CSVEGGGKEYEQYF
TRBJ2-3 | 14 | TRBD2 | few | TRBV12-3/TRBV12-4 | TGTGCCAGCAGTTTCCTCCTAGCGGCAGATACGCAGTATTTT | CASSFLLAADTQYF
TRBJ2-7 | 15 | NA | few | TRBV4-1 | TGCGCCAGCAGCCAAGTTCCCTGGGGGGACTACGAGCAGTACTTC | CASSQVPWGDYEQYF
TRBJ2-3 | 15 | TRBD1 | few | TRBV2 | TGTGCCAGCAGTGCAGGGGGACATAGCACAGATACGCAGTATTTT | CASSAGGHSTDTQYF
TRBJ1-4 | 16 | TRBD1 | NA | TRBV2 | TGTGCCAGCAAGCCTGGGTCTACAGGGGTGGCTGAAAAACTGTTTTTT | CASKPGSTGVAEKLFF
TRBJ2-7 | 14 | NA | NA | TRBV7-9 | TGTGCCAGCAGCTTAGCGCAGCAGGGTTACGAGCAGTACTTC | CASSLAQQGYEQYF
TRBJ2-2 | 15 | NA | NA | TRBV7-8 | TGTGCCAGCAGCTTAGCGGGAAGGGCCACCGGGGAGCTGTTTTTT | CASSLAGRATGELFF
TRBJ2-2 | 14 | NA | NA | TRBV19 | TGTGCCAGTAGTATCCGGGTTTCAGCCGGGGAGCTGTTTTTT | CASSIRVSAGELFF
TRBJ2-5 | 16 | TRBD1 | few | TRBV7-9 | TGTGCCAGCAGCTTTTCTCCGGGACAGGCTAAAGAGACCCAGTACTTC | CASSFSPGQAKETQYF
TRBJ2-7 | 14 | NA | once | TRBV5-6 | TGTGCCAGCAGCTTGTTGGCAGCAGCCTACGAGCAGTACTTC | CASSLLAAAYEQYF
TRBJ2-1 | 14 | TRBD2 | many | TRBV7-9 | TGTGCCAGCAGCTTAACTAGCGGGAGCGATGAGCAGTTCTTC | CASSLTSGSDEQFF
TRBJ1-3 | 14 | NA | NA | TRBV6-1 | TGTGCCAGCAGTGAACGGGGCAGGGCGAACACCATATATTTT | CASSERGRANTIYF
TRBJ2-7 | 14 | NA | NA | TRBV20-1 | TGCAGTGCTAGGTCAGGGACTGACTCCTACGAGCAGTACTTC | CSARSGTDSYEQYF
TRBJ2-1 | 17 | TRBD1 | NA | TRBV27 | TGTGCCAGCAGTTTAGGGCGACAGGGCTCCCAATACAATGAGCAGTTCTTC | CASSLGRQGSQYNEQFF
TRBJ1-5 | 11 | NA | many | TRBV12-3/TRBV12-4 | TGTGCCAGCAGTCAGGGGACGCCCCAGCATTTT | CASSQGTPQHF
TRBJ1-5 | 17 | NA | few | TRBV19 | TGTGCCAGTAAAATTTTTGGGGGGGCGAACCCCCGGCAGCCCCAGCATTTT | CASKIFGGANPRQPQHF
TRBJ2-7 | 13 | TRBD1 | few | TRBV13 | TGTGCCAGCAGCTTAGCGACAGGGAACGAGCAGTACTTC | CASSLATGNEQYF
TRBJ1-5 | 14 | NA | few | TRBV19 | TGTGCCAGTAGTATAGTTGTCCTTTCCCAGCCCCAGCATTTT | CASSIVVLSQPQHF
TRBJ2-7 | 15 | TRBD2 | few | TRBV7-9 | TGTGCCAGCAGCTCACTTAGCGGGAGCTCCTACGAGCAGTACTTC | CASSSLSGSSYEQYF
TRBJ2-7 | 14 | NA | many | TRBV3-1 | TGTGCCAGCAGCCAAGATATTAGCTCCTACGAGCAGTACTTC | CASSQDISSYEQYF
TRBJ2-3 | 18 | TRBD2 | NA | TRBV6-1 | TGTGCCAGCACCAAGAGGACTAGCGGGGGCAAAAGCACAGATACGCAGTATTTT | CASTKRTSGGKSTDTQYF
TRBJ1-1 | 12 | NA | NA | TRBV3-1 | TGTGCCAGCAGTGGGGACAACCCTGAAGCTTTCTTT | CASSGDNPEAFF
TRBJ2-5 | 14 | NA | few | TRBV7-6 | TGTGCCAGCAGCTTAGCACGTACAGAAGAGACCCAGTACTTC | CASSLARTEETQYF
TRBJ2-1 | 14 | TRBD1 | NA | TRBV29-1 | TGCAGCGGGCAATACAGGGGTGTTATCGATGAGCAGTTCTTC | CSGQYRGVIDEQFF
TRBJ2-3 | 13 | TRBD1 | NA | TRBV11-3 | TGTGCCAGCAGCTTGACACAGGGGGCAACGCAGTATTTT | CASSLTQGATQYF
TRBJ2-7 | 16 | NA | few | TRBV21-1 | TGTGCCAGCAGCCCAGGGGGTGACAGGACACCCTACGAGCAGTACTTC | CASSPGGDRTPYEQYF
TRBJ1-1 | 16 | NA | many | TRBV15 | TGTGCCACCAGCAGAGATCGGGGGCCCGTTAACACTGAAGCTTTCTTT | CATSRDRGPVNTEAFF
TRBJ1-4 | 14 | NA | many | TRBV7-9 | TGTGCCAGCAGCTTCCAGAGTAATAATGAAAAACTGTTTTTT | CASSFQSNNEKLFF
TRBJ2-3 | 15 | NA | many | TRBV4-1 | TGCGCCAGCAGCCTGGTCGGGGGAGAGGCAGATACGCAGTATTTT | CASSLVGGEADTQYF
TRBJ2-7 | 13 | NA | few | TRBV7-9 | TGTGCCAGCAGCTTCATAGGCTCCTACGAGCAGTACTTC | CASSFIGSYEQYF
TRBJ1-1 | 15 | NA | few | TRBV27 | TGTGCCAGCAGTTTGGGACCCCCCGCGGTCACTGAAGCTTTCTTT | CASSLGPPAVTEAFF
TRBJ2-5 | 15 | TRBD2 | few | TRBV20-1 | TGCAGTGCTAGGTCCCTAGCGGGGGCCCAAGAGCCCCAGTACTTC | CSARSLAGAQEPQYF